The 19 T cell receptor beta chains given below trace back to one sample, sequenced in a study of blood T cell repertoires in COVID-19. Generated by immunoSEQ multiplex PCR, the TCRdb table keeps only in-frame clones and is missing some. The sample carries some 460,000 clones, roughly 85% recorded once. Sample: PBMCs or T cells enriched from blood (not recorded which). Receptors originate from a woman between 18 and 29 years old with acute COVID-19.

This clone was found once. J is TRBJ1-4 and V is TRBV7-2; D perhaps matches TRBD1 (5 bases). Trimming pared 1 base from V and 10 bases from J, leaving 16 bases between. The CDR3 loop spans 15 amino acids. CDR1 SGHTA and CDR2 FQGNSA come from the germline V gene. CDR3 sequence (DNA): TGTGCCAGCAGCTTAGACAGGCCACCTAACGGAAAACTGTTTTTT. Protein: CASSLDRPPNGKLFF.

This chain uses TRBV10-1 with TRBJ2-3; 9 bases are shared with TRBD2. CDR3 length equals 15 residues. The germline V gene encodes CDR1 WNHNN and CDR2 SYGVQD (reference sequence). V lost 2 bases, J lost 1 base, and 1 base stayed unmatched. In nucleotides, the CDR3 is TGCGCCAGCAGTGAGGAGCGGGAGGGCACAGATACGCAGTATTTT. It encodes CASSEEREGTDTQYF.

V gene TRBV7-2 combines with J gene TRBJ1-3, with D hard to call. Per germline, CDR1 SGHTA and CDR2 FQGNSA. Trimming cost V 3 bases and J 0 bases, with 12 bases left between them. This CDR3 region has 16 residues. The CDR3 is CASSLQPGVSGNTIYF. The CDR3 DNA is TGTGCCAGCAGCTTGCAACCGGGAGTCTCTGGAAACACCATATATTTT.

The chain has TRBV9 and TRBJ1-2; maybe TRBD1 (5 bases). CDR3 length equals 15 residues. Germline CDR1 SGDLS, CDR2 YYNGEE. V was cut by 4 bases and J by 5 bases, with 18 bases left in between. CDR3 region: CASSLRTSGTYGYTF. CDR3 DNA: TGTGCCAGCAGCCTAAGGACATCAGGAACGTATGGCTACACCTTC.

CDR3: CASSQADRVETQYF. CDR3 DNA: TGTGCCAGCAGCCAAGCCGACAGGGTCGAGACCCAGTACTTC. J is TRBJ2-5 and V is TRBV3-1 (or the pseudogene TRBV3-2); 7 positions agree with TRBD1. The J segment lost 5 bases and the V segment lost 1 base, leaving 4 bases of the junction unmatched. The CDR3 is 14 residues long. Germline loops: CDR1 LGHDT, CDR2 YNNKEL (reference sequence).

This CDR3 reads CASSLNPSGANTGELFF. CDR3 DNA: TGCGCCAGCAGCTTGAACCCCTCGGGAGCCAACACCGGGGAGCTGTTTTTT. This chain connects TRBV5-1 to TRBJ2-2, with a possible D match to TRBD2 (6 bases). This CDR3 is 17 amino acids long. Looked up from germline, CDR1 is SGHRS and CDR2 is YFSETQ. V lost 1 base, J lost 2 bases, and 15 bases lay in between. The complete variable domain, with remaining parts taken from reference TRBV5-1 and TRBJ2-2, reads KAGVTQTPRYLIKTRGQQVTLSCSPISGHRSVSWYQQTPGQGLQFLFEYFSETQRNKGNFPGRFSGRQFSNSRSEMNVSTLELGDSALYLCASSLNPSGANTGELFFGEGSRLTVL.

CDR3 in DNA: TGTGCCAGCAGTTGGGTAGCGGGAGGTCAAAACATTCAGTACTTC. Its protein product is CASSWVAGGQNIQYF. V usage is TRBV27 and J usage is TRBJ2-4; 10 positions match TRBD2. CDR1 and CDR2 (germline): MNHEY, SMNVEV (reference sequence). V lost 4 bases and J lost 5; bases outside the gene matches: 5. This CDR3 spans 15 amino acids.

Written as DNA, the CDR3 is TGTGCCAGCAGCTTAGCGCAAATGGGGCCTAGCGGGAGCTACGAGCAGTACTTC. Translating it yields CASSLAQMGPSGSYEQYF. V is TRBV11-2 and J is TRBJ2-7, with 10 bases fitting TRBD2. V lost 1 base and J lost 3; bases outside the gene matches: 12. The CDR3 sequence is 18 residues long. Germline CDR1 reads SGHAT; CDR2 reads FQNNGV.

This clone was observed once. The rearrangement joins TRBV6-5 to TRBJ1-4; maybe TRBD1 (5 bases). The length of the CDR3 is 14 residues. V was trimmed by 2 bases and J by 3 bases, leaving 7 bases between them. Germline CDR1 is MNHEY and CDR2 is SVGAGI. The CDR3: CASSYRQPNEKLFF. Here the CDR3 DNA reads TGTGCCAGCAGTTACCGACAGCCTAATGAAAAACTGTTTTTT.

The rearrangement joins TRBV27 to TRBJ2-5; TRBD1 is a possible D gene (5 bases). Per germline, CDR1 MNHEY and CDR2 SMNVEV (reference sequence). There are 16 residues in the CDR3. The V end was cut by 0 bases, the J end by 2 bases, with 13 bases between. DNA of the CDR3: TGTGCCAGCAGTTTATCGAATTGGGGCTTTCAAGAGACCCAGTACTTC. This gives the protein CASSLSNWGFQETQYF.

The chain employs TRBV21-1 and TRBJ2-7; TRBD2, as called in the table, went unchecked against the DNA. TRBV21-1 is listed as a pseudogene. This CDR3 spans 16 amino acids. The CDR3 loop reads CASSHYKTSGNYEQYF. The CDR3 DNA follows: TGTGCCAGCAGCCATTACAAGACTAGCGGGAATTACGAGCAGTACTTC.

The rearrangement joins TRBV7-8 to TRBJ2-3, with 7 bases that match TRBD1. The CDR3 consists of 14 residues. Germline trimming cut 5 bases from V and 3 bases from J; bases unmatched to any gene: 5. Germline loops: CDR1 SGHVS, CDR2 FQNEAQ. CDR3 residues: CASSRLTGTDTQYF. The DNA for the CDR3 is TGTGCCAGCAGCCGATTGACAGGGACAGATACGCAGTATTTT. Full variable domain (outside the CDR3, taken from reference TRBV7-8 and TRBJ2-3): GAGVSQSPRYKVAKRGQDVALRCDPISGHVSLFWYQQALGQGPEFLTYFQNEAQLDKSGLPSDRFFAERPEGSVSTLKIQRTQQEDSAVYLCASSRLTGTDTQYFGPGTRLTVL.

This clone showed up just once. The chain has TRBV7-8 and TRBJ2-3; 10 nucleotides agree with TRBD1. Germline values: CDR1 SGHVS, CDR2 FQNEAQ. Trimming at V came to 5 bases and at J to 4 bases, leaving 12 bases not matched to a gene. This CDR3 has 17 amino acids. The CDR3 nucleotides read TGTGCCAGCAGCCTGGGGGGACAGGGGATTTCGTCAGATACGCAGTATTTT. Its protein is CASSLGGQGISSDTQYF.

The rearrangement uses TRBV6-2 or TRBV6-3 and TRBJ2-1; D ambiguous. Germline V gene lookup returns CDR1 MNHEY and CDR2 SVGEGT. V gave up 2 bases and J gave up 5 bases, with 16 bases separating them. This CDR3 contains 16 residues. The DNA for the CDR3 is TGTGCCAGCAGTTACAATTCAGTCACCCGAAACAATGAGCAGTTCTTC. Its protein is CASSYNSVTRNNEQFF.

The chain joins TRBV9 to TRBJ1-4, with D perhaps TRBD1 (6 bases). CDR1 and CDR2 (germline): SGDLS, YYNGEE. The length of the CDR3 is 15 residues. The ends were cut back, 5 bases at V and 8 bases at J, with 19 bases in the middle. The CDR3 reads CASSAEGGVFEKLFF. CDR3 in DNA: TGTGCCAGCAGTGCAGAAGGGGGGGTCTTCGAAAAACTGTTTTTT. Full variable domain (remainder filled in from reference TRBV9 and TRBJ1-4): DSGVTQTPKHLITATGQRVTLRCSPRSGDLSVYWYQQSLDQGLQFLIQYYNGEERAKGNILERFSAQQFPDLHSELNLSSLELGDSALYFCASSAEGGVFEKLFFGSGTQLSVL.

As DNA, the CDR3 is TGCGCCAGCAGCCTTCAGACAGGGGCAGGCTCTGGGGCCAACGTCCTGACTTTC. It is translated as CASSLQTGAGSGANVLTF. The chain has TRBV4-1 and TRBJ2-6; 8 nucleotides agree with TRBD1. The CDR3 length is 18 residues. Trimming removed 4 bases from V and 0 bases from J; junction bases left unmatched: 8. Germline-derived CDR1 and CDR2 are MGHRA and YSYEKL.

The sample holds a few counts of this clone. V usage is TRBV9 and J usage is TRBJ1-1; no firm D call. The germline V gene has CDR1 SGDLS and CDR2 YYNGEE. The CDR3 length is 14 residues. Trimming took off 0 bases at V and 1 base at J, with 7 bases between the two ends. The CDR3, as DNA: TGTGCCAGCAGCGTAGTCACTGCGAACACTGAAGCTTTCTTT. Its protein product is CASSVVTANTEAFF.

CDR3 in amino acids: CASSQPDRTNTEAFF. As DNA, the CDR3 is TGCGCCAGCAGTCAACCCGACAGGACGAACACTGAAGCTTTCTTT. The chain is built from TRBV23-1 and TRBJ1-1; D is possibly TRBD1 (6 bases). TRBV23-1 is sorted into the ORF group, with uncertain function. The CDR3 runs to 15 residues. Trimming stripped 2 bases from V and 1 base from J, with 11 bases between.

The rearrangement uses TRBV2 and TRBJ1-1, with 10 bases that match TRBD1. The germline V gene has CDR1 SNHLY and CDR2 FYNNEI. This CDR3 region has 16 residues. The trim removed 0 bases at V and 4 bases at J, leaving 5 bases unmatched. The CDR3 here is CASSEASRTGGTEAFF. The CDR3 coding sequence is TGTGCCAGCAGTGAAGCGTCCAGGACAGGGGGCACTGAAGCTTTCTTT.